This T cell receptor (beta chain) appears in the sequencing data of a study of molecular identifiers for immune sequencing clone quantification. TCRdb reprocessed the PCR reads with MiXCR, giving one entry per CDR3 protein. In the table there are more than 450,000 distinct CDR3 sequences, about a fifth of which are singletons. In regard to this clonotype: Being one base from a much bigger clone, this may be a read error.

V gave up 1 base and J gave up 5 bases, with 14 bases separating them. The CDR3 runs to 15 residues. CDR1 is MGHRA, CDR2 YSYEKL, per germline. This sequence originates from a human donor in good health. Some libraries in this study had Jurkat cell RNA spiked in. The sequencing sample was made of naive CD8+ T cells from blood, with Jurkat cell RNA spiked in. Described subset: FACS-sorted CD8+CD4-CCR7+CD45RA+ naive T cells. The chain has TRBV4-1 and TRBJ1-1; D perhaps matches TRBD1 (6 bases). CDR3 loop: CASSQVGGHMTEAFF. For the CDR3, the DNA is TGCGCCAGCAGCCAAGTGGGGGGGCACATGACTGAAGCTTTCTTT.